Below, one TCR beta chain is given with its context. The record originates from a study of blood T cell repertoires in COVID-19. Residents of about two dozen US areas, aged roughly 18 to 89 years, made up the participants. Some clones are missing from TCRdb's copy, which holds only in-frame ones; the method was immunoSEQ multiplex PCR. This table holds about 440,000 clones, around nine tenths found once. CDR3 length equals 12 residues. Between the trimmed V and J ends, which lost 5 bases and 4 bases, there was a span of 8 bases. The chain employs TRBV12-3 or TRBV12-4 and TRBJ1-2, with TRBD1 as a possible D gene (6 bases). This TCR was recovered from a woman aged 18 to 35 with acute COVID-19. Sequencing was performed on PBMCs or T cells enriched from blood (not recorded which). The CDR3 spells CASSTGPYGYTF. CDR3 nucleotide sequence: TGTGCCAGCAGTACAGGGCCCTATGGCTACACCTTC.